What follows is one T cell receptor beta chain and its context. Its antigen remains unknown. This sample is part of a study of T cell responses to AZD1222 COVID-19 vaccine. Notes on the study in general: Vaccine-associated CD4 TCRs ranged over spike, dominating at 160-218 and 743-854. Donors skewed white British and female; clonal diversity was possibly underestimated.

CDR1 and CDR2 from the germline V gene are MNHEY and SMNVEV (reference sequence). V gave up 3 bases and J gave up 0 bases, with 17 bases separating them. The CDR3 totals 17 residues. Produced via immunoSEQ multiplex PCR; TCRdb's table is partial and in-frame only. Among 90,000 or so clones listed, around 89% were seen once. Sample: peripheral blood, taken 28 days after the second AZD1222 dose. The chain combines TRBV27 with TRBJ1-1; a possible D gene is TRBD1 (5 bases). The sequence derives from an adult who received the AZD1222 COVID-19 vaccine. The CDR3 is CASSFIRREFMNTEAFF. In DNA form, the CDR3 reads TGTGCCAGCAGTTTTATCCGCAGGGAGTTCATGAACACTGAAGCTTTCTTT.